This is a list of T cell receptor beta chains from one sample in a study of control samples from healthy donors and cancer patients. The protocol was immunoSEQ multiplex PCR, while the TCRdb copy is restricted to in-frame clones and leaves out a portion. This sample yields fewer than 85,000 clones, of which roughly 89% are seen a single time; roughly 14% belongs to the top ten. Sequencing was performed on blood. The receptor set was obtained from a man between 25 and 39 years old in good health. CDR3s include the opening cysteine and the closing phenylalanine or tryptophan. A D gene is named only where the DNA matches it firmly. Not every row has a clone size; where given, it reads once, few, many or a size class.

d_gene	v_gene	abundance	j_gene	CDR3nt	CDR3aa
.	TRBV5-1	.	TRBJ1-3	TGCGCCAGCAGCTTGGGGACAGAGGGCCCCGGAAACACCATATATTTT	CASSLGTEGPGNTIYF
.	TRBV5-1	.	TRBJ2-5	TGCGCCAGCAGCCTGCCCTCCAGCCGGGAGACCCAGTACTTC	CASSLPSSRETQYF
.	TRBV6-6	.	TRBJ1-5	TGTGCCAGCAGTTACTCGACGAATCAGCCCCAGCATTTT	CASSYSTNQPQHF
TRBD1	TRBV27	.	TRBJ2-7	TGTGCCAGCAGGACTTTAGGGACAGGGGAGAGCTCCTACGAGCAGTACTTC	CASRTLGTGESSYEQYF
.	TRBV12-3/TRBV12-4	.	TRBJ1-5	TGTGCCAGCAGTTTATTAAGGGACCAGCCCCAGCATTTT	CASSLLRDQPQHF
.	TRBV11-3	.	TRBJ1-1	TGTGCCAGCAGCTTAGGCAGGGACACTGAAGCTTTCTTT	CASSLGRDTEAFF
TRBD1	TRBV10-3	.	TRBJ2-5	TGTGCCATCAGTGGGACGGGACAGGGGAACGGAGAGACCCAGTACTTC	CAISGTGQGNGETQYF
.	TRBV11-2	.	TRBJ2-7	TGTGCCAGCAGCTCACAGGGCTCCTACGAGCAGTACTTC	CASSSQGSYEQYF
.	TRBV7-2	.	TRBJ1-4	TGTGCCAGCAGCCCGCACACCTTCGGGGTAGTTGCAGGCAATGAAAAACTGTTTTTT	CASSPHTFGVVAGNEKLFF
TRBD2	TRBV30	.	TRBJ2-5	TGTGCCTGGGATCGCAATAGCGGGGGGGGAGAGACCCAGTACTTC	CAWDRNSGGGETQYF
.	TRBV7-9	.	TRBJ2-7	TGTGCCAGCAGCCACGGACAAATCTACGAGCAGTACTTC	CASSHGQIYEQYF
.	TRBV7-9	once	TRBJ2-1	TGTGCCAGCAGCTTCAGAGGTCCCGACAGGAATCGGAATGAGCAGTTCTTC	CASSFRGPDRNRNEQFF
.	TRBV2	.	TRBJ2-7	TGTGCCAGCAAGAAAGAAACCTACGAGCAGTACTTC	CASKKETYEQYF
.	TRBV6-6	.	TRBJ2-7	TGTGCCAGCAGCCAGCATGGTTCCTACGAGCAGTACTTC	CASSQHGSYEQYF
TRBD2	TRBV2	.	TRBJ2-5	TGTGCCAGCAGAGCGGGGAGGTGGGAGACCCAGTACTTC	CASRAGRWETQYF
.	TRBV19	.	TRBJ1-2	TGTGCCAGTACCCCGCATGGGGACTATGGCTACACCTTC	CASTPHGDYGYTF
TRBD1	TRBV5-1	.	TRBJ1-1	TGCGCCAGCAGCTTGGCGGGACAGGGGAGGGCTGAAGCTTTCTTT	CASSLAGQGRAEAFF
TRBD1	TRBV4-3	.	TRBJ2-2	TGCGCCAGCAGCCAAATGGGACAGGGGGCTAACACCGGGGAGCTGTTTTTT	CASSQMGQGANTGELFF
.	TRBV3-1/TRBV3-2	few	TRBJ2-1	TGTGCCAGCAGCCAAGGCCCTAGCGCTTACAATGAGCAGTTCTTC	CASSQGPSAYNEQFF
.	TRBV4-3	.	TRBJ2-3	TGCGCCAGCAGCCAGACTTGGGGCAGCACAGATACGCAGTATTTT	CASSQTWGSTDTQYF
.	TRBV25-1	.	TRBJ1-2	TGTGCCAGCAGTGAATATTTCCCCCCCGAGGACTATGGCTACACCTTC	CASSEYFPPEDYGYTF
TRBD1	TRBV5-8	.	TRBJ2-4	TGTGCCAGCAGCTTGGGTCCCGGACAGGGCCCAAACATTCAGTACTTC	CASSLGPGQGPNIQYF
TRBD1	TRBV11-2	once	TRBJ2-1	TGTGCCAGCAGCCTATCAGGACAGGGTCTGGGGGAGCAGTTCTTC	CASSLSGQGLGEQFF
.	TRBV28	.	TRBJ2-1	TGTGCCAGCAACACCGAGACAAAACCTTACAATGAGCAGTTCTTC	CASNTETKPYNEQFF
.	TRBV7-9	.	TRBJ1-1	TGTGCCAGCAGCCTGAGAGGAGAGAACACTGAAGCTTTCTTT	CASSLRGENTEAFF
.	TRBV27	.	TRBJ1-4	TGTGCCAGCAGTGCCCACGGACAGACTGAAAAACTGTTTTTT	CASSAHGQTEKLFF
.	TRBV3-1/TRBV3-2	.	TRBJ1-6	TGTGCCAGCAGCCAGGTGGCCGGAAATTCACCCCTCCACTTT	CASSQVAGNSPLHF
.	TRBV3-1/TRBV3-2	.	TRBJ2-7	TGTGCCAGCAGCCAAGCAAGTAGAAGCTCCTACGAGCAGTACTTC	CASSQASRSSYEQYF
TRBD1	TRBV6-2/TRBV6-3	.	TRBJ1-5	TGTGCCAGCAGTAAAGGGACAGGGGGGTATCAGCCCCAGCATTTT	CASSKGTGGYQPQHF
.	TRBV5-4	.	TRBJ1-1	TGTGCCAGCAGCTTGAGACGTGGGGGGTCGGGCACTGAAGCTTTCTTT	CASSLRRGGSGTEAFF
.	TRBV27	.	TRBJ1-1	TGTGCCAGCGGACTGAACACTGAAGCTTTCTTT	CASGLNTEAFF
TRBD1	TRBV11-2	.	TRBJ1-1	TGTGCCAGCAGCTTAAGGACAGGAGGGCCTAACACTGAAGCTTTCTTT	CASSLRTGGPNTEAFF
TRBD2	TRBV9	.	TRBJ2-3	TGTGCCAGCAGCATACATCTAGCGGGAGAACGTGAAGATACGCAGTATTTT	CASSIHLAGEREDTQYF
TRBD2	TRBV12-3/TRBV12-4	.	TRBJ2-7	TGTGCCAGCAGTTTTGGCGGGGGGGCCCGGCAGTACTTC	CASSFGGGARQYF
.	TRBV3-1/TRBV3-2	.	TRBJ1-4	TGTGCCAGCAGCTCACGGAGGGGAGAAAAACTGTTTTTT	CASSSRRGEKLFF
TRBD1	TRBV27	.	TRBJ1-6	TGTGCCAGCAGTTTATCACCCAACAGGGGTGGCTCCTATAATTCACCCCTCCACTTT	CASSLSPNRGGSYNSPLHF
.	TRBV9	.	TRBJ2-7	TGTGCCAGCAGCGTAGGGTATGAGCAGTACTTC	CASSVGYEQYF
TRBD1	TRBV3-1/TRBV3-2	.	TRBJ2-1	TGTGCCAGCAGCCAACAAGGACGAGGGGGCAGCTCCTACAATGAGCAGTTCTTC	CASSQQGRGGSSYNEQFF
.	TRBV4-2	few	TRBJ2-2	TGTGCCAGCAGCGAGGCCGGATCAAGGACCGGGGAGCTGTTTTTT	CASSEAGSRTGELFF
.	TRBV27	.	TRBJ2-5	TGTGCCAGCAGTTCCTTTGAGGAAGGGCTGCTGAGGGAGACCCAGTACTTC	CASSSFEEGLLRETQYF
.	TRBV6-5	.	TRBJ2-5	TGTGCCAGCAGTTCCCTCGGGTACAGCCAAGAGACCCAGTACTTC	CASSSLGYSQETQYF